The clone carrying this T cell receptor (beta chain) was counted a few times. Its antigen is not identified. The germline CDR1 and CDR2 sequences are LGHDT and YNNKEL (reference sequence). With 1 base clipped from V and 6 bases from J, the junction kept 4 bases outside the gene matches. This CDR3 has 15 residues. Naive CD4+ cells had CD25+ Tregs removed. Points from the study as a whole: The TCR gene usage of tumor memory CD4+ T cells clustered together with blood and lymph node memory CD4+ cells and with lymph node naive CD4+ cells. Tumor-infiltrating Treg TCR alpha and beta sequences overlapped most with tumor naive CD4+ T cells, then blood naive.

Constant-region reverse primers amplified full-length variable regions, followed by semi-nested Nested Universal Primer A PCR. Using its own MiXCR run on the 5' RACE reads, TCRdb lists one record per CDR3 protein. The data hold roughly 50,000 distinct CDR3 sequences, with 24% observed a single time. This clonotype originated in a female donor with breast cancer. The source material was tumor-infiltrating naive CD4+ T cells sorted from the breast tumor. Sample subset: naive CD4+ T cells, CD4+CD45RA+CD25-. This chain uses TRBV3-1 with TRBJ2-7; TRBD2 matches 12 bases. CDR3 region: CASSQGLAGVGEQYF. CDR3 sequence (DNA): TGTGCCAGCAGCCAAGGACTAGCGGGAGTTGGCGAGCAGTACTTC.